The present TCR beta chain was sequenced within a study of T cells in Graves' hyperthyroidism and ophthalmopathy. Study information: At the time of initial diagnosis and before any treatment, peripheral blood was collected.

This clonotype was observed many times. The V and J ends lost 0 bases and 4 bases respectively, with 9 bases between them. Germline CDR1 LNHNV, CDR2 YYDKDF (reference sequence). CDR3 length: 14 amino acids. TCR beta CDR3 regions were amplified from RNA. The HTBI primer set served for first-round RT-PCR of the TCR CDR3. TCRdb passed the multiplex PCR reads through MiXCR, listing each CDR3 protein once. The table lists about 410,000 distinct CDR3 sequences, more than 14% of them singletons. The clonotype originates from a woman in her 30s with Graves' ophthalmopathy. The sequenced sample consisted of blood. This chain connects TRBV15 to TRBJ1-1; D is unclear. The CDR3 here is CATSRDPGITEAFF. DNA of the CDR3: TGTGCCACCAGCAGAGATCCCGGGATCACTGAAGCTTTCTTT.